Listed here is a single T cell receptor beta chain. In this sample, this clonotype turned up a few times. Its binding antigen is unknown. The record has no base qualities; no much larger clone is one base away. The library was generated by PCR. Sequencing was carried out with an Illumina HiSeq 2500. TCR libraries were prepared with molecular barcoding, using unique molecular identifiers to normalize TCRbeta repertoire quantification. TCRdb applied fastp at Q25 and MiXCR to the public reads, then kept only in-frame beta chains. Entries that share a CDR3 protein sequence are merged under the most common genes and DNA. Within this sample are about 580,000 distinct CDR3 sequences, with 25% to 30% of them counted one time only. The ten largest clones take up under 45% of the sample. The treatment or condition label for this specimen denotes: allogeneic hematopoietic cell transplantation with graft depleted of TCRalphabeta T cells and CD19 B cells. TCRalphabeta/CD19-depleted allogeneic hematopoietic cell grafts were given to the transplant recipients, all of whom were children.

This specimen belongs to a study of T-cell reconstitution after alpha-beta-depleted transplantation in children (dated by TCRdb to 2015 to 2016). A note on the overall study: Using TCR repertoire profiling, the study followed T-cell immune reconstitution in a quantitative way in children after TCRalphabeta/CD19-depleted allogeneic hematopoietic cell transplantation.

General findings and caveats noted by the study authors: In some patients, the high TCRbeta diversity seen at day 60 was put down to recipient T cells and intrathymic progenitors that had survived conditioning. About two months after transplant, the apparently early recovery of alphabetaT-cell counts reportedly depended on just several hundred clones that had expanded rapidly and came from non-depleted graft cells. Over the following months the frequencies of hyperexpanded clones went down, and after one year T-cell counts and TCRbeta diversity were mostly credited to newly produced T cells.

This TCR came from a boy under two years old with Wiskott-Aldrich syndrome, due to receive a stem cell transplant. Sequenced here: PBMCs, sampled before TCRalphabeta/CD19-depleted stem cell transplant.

The bases are TGTGCCACCAGCGACAGGGAAGAGACCCAGTACTTC. Its coded protein is CATSDREETQYF. The chain is assembled from TRBV24-1 and TRBJ2-5; TRBD1 lines up with 7 middle nucleotides. From its cysteine to its phenylalanine, the CDR3 spans 12 amino acids. Just CDR3 DNA is preserved here, 36 bases in frame from base 1. Via the germline V gene, CDR1 is KGHDR and CDR2 SFDVKD. Relative to germline, V is missing 7 bases and J is missing 3 bases, with 1 base of the junction outside any gene match.